This is a list of T cell receptor beta chains from one sample in a study of memory CD4+ T cells and cytomegalovirus serostatus. Sequenced by immunoSEQ multiplex PCR; TCRdb stores in-frame clones only, minus some. The top ten hold 0.4% to 0.5% of the sample, which has some 56,000 clones, roughly 80% seen once. Sequencing was performed on memory CD4+ T cells from blood. These receptors were taken from an adult in good health and CMV-seronegative. Each CDR3 is given with its conserved first and last residue. Size is omitted from some rows. Given values are once, few, many or a class for expanded clones.

clone size: once
CDR3 length: 15
V gene: TRBV5-1
CDR3 protein: CASSLYRGTNEKLFF

clone size: -
CDR3 length: 13
V gene: TRBV19
CDR3 protein: CASSMGRADTQYF

clone size: -
CDR3 length: 13
V gene: TRBV18
CDR3 protein: CASSPTENTEAFF

clone size: -
CDR3 length: 14
V gene: TRBV7-3
CDR3 protein: CASSYDSSYNEQFF

clone size: -
CDR3 length: 10
V gene: TRBV28
CDR3 protein: CASSLKTQHF

clone size: once
CDR3 length: 15
V gene: TRBV7-2
CDR3 protein: CASSFDPGLLNEQFF

clone size: once
CDR3 length: 15
V gene: TRBV15
CDR3 protein: CATSRDRSTGNIQYF

clone size: -
CDR3 length: 15
V gene: TRBV6-5
CDR3 protein: CASSPGGGSNQPQHF

clone size: -
CDR3 length: 14
V gene: TRBV14
CDR3 protein: CASSHPGQSATQYF

clone size: -
CDR3 length: 18
V gene: TRBV4-2
CDR3 protein: CASSQVAGAEDSYNEQFF

clone size: -
CDR3 length: 14
V gene: TRBV18
CDR3 protein: CASSPLTDAETQYF

clone size: -
CDR3 length: 17
V gene: TRBV28
CDR3 protein: CAGGTGTGGHEYYGYTF

clone size: few
CDR3 length: 11
V gene: TRBV7-9
CDR3 protein: CASSYEDTQYF

clone size: -
CDR3 length: 14
V gene: TRBV2
CDR3 protein: CASSDRGRNQPQHF

clone size: -
CDR3 length: 17
V gene: TRBV15
CDR3 protein: CATSRDRLAGGNYEQFF

clone size: -
CDR3 length: 15
V gene: TRBV27
CDR3 protein: CASSLGVGSGETQYF

clone size: -
CDR3 length: 12
V gene: TRBV19
CDR3 protein: CASSTSADTQYF

clone size: -
CDR3 length: 15
V gene: TRBV25-1
CDR3 protein: CASSDPRELKNEQYF

clone size: -
CDR3 length: 15
V gene: TRBV28
CDR3 protein: CASSRGGGGKDEQYF

clone size: -
CDR3 length: 14
V gene: TRBV2
CDR3 protein: CASSEARVGTEAFF

clone size: -
CDR3 length: 13
V gene: TRBV5-6
CDR3 protein: CASSLGQGFEQYF

clone size: once
CDR3 length: 12
V gene: TRBV4-3
CDR3 protein: CASSHRRGEQFF

clone size: -
CDR3 length: 13
V gene: TRBV10-3
CDR3 protein: CAIRGLTPGEQYF

clone size: few
CDR3 length: 15
V gene: TRBV7-9
CDR3 protein: CASSPLSGVNSPLHF

clone size: -
CDR3 length: 15
V gene: TRBV5-1
CDR3 protein: CASSITQGVAEKLFF

clone size: -
CDR3 length: 17
V gene: TRBV5-1
CDR3 protein: CASSSRAFGSYNSPLHF

clone size: once
CDR3 length: 15
V gene: TRBV7-9
CDR3 protein: CASSLGRQTLGGNTF

clone size: -
CDR3 length: 13
V gene: TRBV5-6
CDR3 protein: CASSYVAQETQYF

clone size: -
CDR3 length: 14
V gene: TRBV19
CDR3 protein: CASSITRMGETQYF

clone size: -
CDR3 length: 17
V gene: TRBV2
CDR3 protein: CASRTRMGTLPYNEQFF

clone size: once
CDR3 length: 15
V gene: TRBV4-3
CDR3 protein: CASSQAVRGGQPQHF

clone size: -
CDR3 length: 14
V gene: TRBV5-1
CDR3 protein: CASSLGQGGYEQYF

clone size: once
CDR3 length: 15
V gene: TRBV9
CDR3 protein: CASSKGEGFSYEQYF

clone size: few
CDR3 length: 12
V gene: TRBV5-8
CDR3 protein: CASSHRQTKAFF

clone size: -
CDR3 length: 16
V gene: TRBV7-2
CDR3 protein: CASSLVGRTYNSPLHF

clone size: -
CDR3 length: 16
V gene: TRBV28
CDR3 protein: CASSLGSIGGATEAFF

clone size: -
CDR3 length: 14
V gene: TRBV28
CDR3 protein: CASSSGQGTSGYTF

clone size: -
CDR3 length: 13
V gene: TRBV6-6
CDR3 protein: CASTPGRYTEAFF

clone size: once
CDR3 length: 12
V gene: TRBV7-9
CDR3 protein: CASSPGIFGNTF

clone size: -
CDR3 length: 14
V gene: TRBV27
CDR3 protein: CASRDSDSNQPQHF

clone size: once
CDR3 length: 14
V gene: TRBV19
CDR3 protein: CASSPQGREEKLFF

clone size: -
CDR3 length: 13
V gene: TRBV19
CDR3 protein: CASKVPPWGEQFF

clone size: once
CDR3 length: 15
V gene: TRBV15
CDR3 protein: CATSRVGGRTDTQYF

clone size: -
CDR3 length: 14
V gene: TRBV9
CDR3 protein: CASSVEDSNQPQHF

clone size: -
CDR3 length: 16
V gene: TRBV5-4
CDR3 protein: CASSPGQKLYQETQYF

clone size: -
CDR3 length: 15
V gene: TRBV5-4
CDR3 protein: CASSLAGQTTYEQYF

clone size: -
CDR3 length: 13
V gene: TRBV18
CDR3 protein: CASLGAENTEAFF

clone size: -
CDR3 length: 14
V gene: TRBV9
CDR3 protein: CASSPHDGNSPLHF

clone size: -
CDR3 length: 13
V gene: TRBV7-3
CDR3 protein: CASSSDRNQPQHF

clone size: -
CDR3 length: 13
V gene: TRBV9
CDR3 protein: CASSNAANTEAFF

clone size: -
CDR3 length: 14
V gene: TRBV7-7
CDR3 protein: CASSPDSSTDTQYF

clone size: -
CDR3 length: 16
V gene: TRBV5-8
CDR3 protein: CASNSLRGLSGQPQHF

clone size: -
CDR3 length: 13
V gene: TRBV7-3
CDR3 protein: CASSLEGTTEAFF

clone size: few
CDR3 length: 13
V gene: TRBV29-1
CDR3 protein: CSGGQGASTEAFF

clone size: once
CDR3 length: 14
V gene: TRBV29-1
CDR3 protein: CSGAQGGSSYGYTF

clone size: medium-sized
CDR3 length: 16
V gene: TRBV7-9
CDR3 protein: CASSLDDTGARDGYTF